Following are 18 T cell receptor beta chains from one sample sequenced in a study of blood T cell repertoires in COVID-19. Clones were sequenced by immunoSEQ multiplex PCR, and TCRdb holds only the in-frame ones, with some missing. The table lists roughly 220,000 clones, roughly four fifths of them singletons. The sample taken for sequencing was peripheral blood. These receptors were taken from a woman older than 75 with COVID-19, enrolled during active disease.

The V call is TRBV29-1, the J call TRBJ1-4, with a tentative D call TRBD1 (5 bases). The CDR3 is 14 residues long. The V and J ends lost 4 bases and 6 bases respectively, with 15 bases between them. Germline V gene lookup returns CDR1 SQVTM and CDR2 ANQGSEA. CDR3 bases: TGCAGCGTTGTTCTTTGGGGCTGGGATGAAAAACTGTTTTTT. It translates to CSVVLWGWDEKLFF.

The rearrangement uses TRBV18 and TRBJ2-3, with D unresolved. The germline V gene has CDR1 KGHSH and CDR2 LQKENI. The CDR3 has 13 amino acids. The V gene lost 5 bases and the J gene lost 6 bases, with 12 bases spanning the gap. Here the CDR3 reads CASSSRVSDTQYF. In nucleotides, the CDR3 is TGTGCCAGCTCATCCCGGGTGTCGGATACGCAGTATTTT.

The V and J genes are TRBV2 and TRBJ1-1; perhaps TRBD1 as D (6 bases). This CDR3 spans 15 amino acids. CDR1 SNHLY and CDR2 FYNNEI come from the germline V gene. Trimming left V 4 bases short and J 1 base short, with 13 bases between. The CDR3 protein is CASSVLGQSNTEAFF. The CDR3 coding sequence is TGTGCCAGCAGTGTTCTAGGACAGTCGAACACTGAAGCTTTCTTT. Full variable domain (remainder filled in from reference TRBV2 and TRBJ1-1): EPEVTQTPSHQVTQMGQEVILRCVPISNHLYFYWYRQILGQKVEFLVSFYNNEISEKSEIFDDQFSVERPDGSNFTLKIRSTKLEDSAMYFCASSVLGQSNTEAFFGQGTRLTVV.

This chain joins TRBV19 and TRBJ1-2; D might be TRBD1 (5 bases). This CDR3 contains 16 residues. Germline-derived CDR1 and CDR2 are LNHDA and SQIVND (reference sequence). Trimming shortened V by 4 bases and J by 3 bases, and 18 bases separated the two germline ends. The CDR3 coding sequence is TGTGCCAGTAGTACCATGAGGGCAGGGAGGTACTATGGCTACACCTTC. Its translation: CASSTMRAGRYYGYTF.

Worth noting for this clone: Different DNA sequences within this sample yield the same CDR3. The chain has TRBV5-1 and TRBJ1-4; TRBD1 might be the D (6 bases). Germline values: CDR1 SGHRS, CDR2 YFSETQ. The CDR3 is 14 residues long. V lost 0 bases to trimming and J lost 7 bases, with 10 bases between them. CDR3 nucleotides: TGCGCCAGCAGCTTGGGGGGGCTAGGTGAAAAACTGTTTTTT. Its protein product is CASSLGGLGEKLFF.

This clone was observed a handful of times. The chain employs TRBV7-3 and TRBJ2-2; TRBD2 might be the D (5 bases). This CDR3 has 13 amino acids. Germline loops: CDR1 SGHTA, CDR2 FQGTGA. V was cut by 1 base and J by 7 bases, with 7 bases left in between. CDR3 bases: TGTGCCAGCAGCTTAAAGGCGGGCGGGGAGCTGTTTTTT. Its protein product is CASSLKAGGELFF.

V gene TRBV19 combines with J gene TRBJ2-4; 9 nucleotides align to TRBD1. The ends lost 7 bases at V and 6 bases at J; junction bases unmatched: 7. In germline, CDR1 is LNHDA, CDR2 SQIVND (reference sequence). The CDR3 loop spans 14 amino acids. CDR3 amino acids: CASNPGQGINIQYF. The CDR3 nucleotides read TGTGCCAGTAACCCGGGACAGGGCATAAACATTCAGTACTTC.

CDR3 nucleotide sequence: TGTGCCACCGGACAGGCCGATCAGCCCCAGCATTTT. Its protein product is CATGQADQPQHF. The V call is TRBV10-3, the J call TRBJ1-5; 7 bases map to TRBD1. Germline V lookup: CDR1 ENHRY, CDR2 SYGVKD. CDR3 length: 12 amino acids. Trimming cost V 10 bases and J 5 bases; bases outside gene matches: 5.

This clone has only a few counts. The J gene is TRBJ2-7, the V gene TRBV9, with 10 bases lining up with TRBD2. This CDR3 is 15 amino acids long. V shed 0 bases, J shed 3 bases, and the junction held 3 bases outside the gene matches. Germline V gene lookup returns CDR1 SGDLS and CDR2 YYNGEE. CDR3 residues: CASSVGPSGSYEQYF. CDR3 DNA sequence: TGTGCCAGCAGCGTAGGGCCTAGCGGGAGCTACGAGCAGTACTTC.

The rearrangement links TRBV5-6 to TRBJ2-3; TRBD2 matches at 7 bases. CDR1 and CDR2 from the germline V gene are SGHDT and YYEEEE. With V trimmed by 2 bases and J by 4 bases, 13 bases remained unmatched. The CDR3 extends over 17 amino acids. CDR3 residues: CASSFVGGGPSADTQYF. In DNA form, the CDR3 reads TGTGCCAGCAGCTTCGTGGGGGGAGGGCCCTCCGCAGATACGCAGTATTTT.

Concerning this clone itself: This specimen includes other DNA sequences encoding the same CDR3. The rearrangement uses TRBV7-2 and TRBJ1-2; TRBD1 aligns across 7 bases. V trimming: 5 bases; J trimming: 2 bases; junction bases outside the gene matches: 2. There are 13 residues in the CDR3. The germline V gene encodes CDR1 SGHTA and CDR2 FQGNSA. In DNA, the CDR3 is TGTGCCAGCAGCCCGACAGGGAACTATGGCTACACCTTC. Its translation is CASSPTGNYGYTF. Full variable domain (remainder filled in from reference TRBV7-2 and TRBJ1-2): GAGVSQSPSNKVTEKGKDVELRCDPISGHTALYWYRQSLGQGLEFLIYFQGNSAPDKSGLPSDRFSAERTGGSVSTLTIQRTQQEDSAVYLCASSPTGNYGYTFGSGTRLTVV.

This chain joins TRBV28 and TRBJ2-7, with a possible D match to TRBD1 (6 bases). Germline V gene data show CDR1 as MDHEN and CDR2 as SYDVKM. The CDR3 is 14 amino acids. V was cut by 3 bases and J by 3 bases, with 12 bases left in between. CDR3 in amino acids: CASSFSTGNYEQYF. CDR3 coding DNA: TGTGCCAGCAGTTTCTCTACAGGGAACTACGAGCAGTACTTC.

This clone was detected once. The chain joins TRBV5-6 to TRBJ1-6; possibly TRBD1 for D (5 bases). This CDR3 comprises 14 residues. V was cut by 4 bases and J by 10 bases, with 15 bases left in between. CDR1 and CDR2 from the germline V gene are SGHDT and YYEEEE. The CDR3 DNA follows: TGTGCCAGCAGCGCCGGGACTTCAGGATCACCCCTCCACTTT. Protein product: CASSAGTSGSPLHF.

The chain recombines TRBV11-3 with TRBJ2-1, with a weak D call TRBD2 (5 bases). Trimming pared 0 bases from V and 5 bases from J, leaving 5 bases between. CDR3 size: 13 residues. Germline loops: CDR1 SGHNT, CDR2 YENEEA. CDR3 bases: TGTGCCAGCAGCTTAGAAGCGGACAATGAGCAGTTCTTC. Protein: CASSLEADNEQFF.

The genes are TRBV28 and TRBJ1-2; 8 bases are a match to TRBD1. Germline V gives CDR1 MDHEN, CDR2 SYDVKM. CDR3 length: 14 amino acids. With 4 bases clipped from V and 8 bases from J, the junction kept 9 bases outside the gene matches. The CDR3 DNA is TGTGCCAGCAGTTCCATGGACAGGGATCACGGCTACACCTTC. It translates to CASSSMDRDHGYTF.

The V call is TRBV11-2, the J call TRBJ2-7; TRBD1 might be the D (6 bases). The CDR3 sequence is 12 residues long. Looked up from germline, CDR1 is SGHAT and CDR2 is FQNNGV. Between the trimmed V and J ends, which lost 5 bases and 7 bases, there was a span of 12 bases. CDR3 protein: CASSTGFLEQYF. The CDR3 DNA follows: TGTGCCAGCAGCACAGGGTTTCTAGAGCAGTACTTC.

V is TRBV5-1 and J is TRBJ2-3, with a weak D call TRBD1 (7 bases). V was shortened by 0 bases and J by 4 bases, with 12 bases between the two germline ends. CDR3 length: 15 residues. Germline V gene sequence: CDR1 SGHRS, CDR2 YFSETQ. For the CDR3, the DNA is TGCGCCAGCAGCTTGGCCAGCAGGGGGGCAGATACGCAGTATTTT. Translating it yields CASSLASRGADTQYF.

The CDR3 loop is CASSPDRADQPQHF. CDR3 bases: TGTGCCAGCAGCCCCGACAGGGCGGATCAGCCCCAGCATTTT. The V and J genes are TRBV7-9 and TRBJ1-5, with TRBD1 matching over 7 bases. Germline V gene lookup returns CDR1 SEHNR and CDR2 FQNEAQ (reference sequence). Trimming cost V 5 bases and J 5 bases; bases outside gene matches: 6. The CDR3 sequence is 14 residues long.